Listed below are T cell receptor beta chains from one sample, sequenced in a study of breast tumors, draining lymph nodes, adjacent tissues. TCRdb re-called the multiplex PCR reads through MiXCR, storing one row per CDR3 protein. This sample carries under 110,000 distinct CDR3 sequences, about 30% of them seen once, and the ten largest clones take around 6%. The specimen was axillary lymph node tissue. The receptors come from a female donor with breast cancer. Some clones in this sample may be carry-over from other donors' samples. Both conserved end residues are part of each CDR3. A D gene is named only where the DNA matches it firmly. The size of a clone is reported for some rows only, either as once, few or many, or as a class for expanded clones.

j_gene: TRBJ2-1
v_gene: TRBV20-1
d_gene: -
abundance: many
CDR3nt: TGCAGTGCTAGTGGGTACAATGAGCAGTCCTTC
CDR3aa: CSASGYNEQSF

j_gene: TRBJ2-5
v_gene: TRBV10-2
d_gene: TRBD2
abundance: many
CDR3nt: TGCGCCACCCTGACTAGCGGGAGGGATACCCAAGAGACCCAGTACTTC
CDR3aa: CATLTSGRDTQETQYF

j_gene: TRBJ2-3
v_gene: TRBV30
d_gene: -
abundance: many
CDR3nt: TGTGCCTGGAGCGCTGGACTTAGCACAGATACGCAGTATTTT
CDR3aa: CAWSAGLSTDTQYF

j_gene: TRBJ2-3
v_gene: TRBV6-4
d_gene: -
abundance: -
CDR3nt: TGTGCCAGCAGTGCTCTCCACCCGGGGGGCACAGATACGCAGTATTTT
CDR3aa: CASSALHPGGTDTQYF

j_gene: TRBJ1-2
v_gene: TRBV7-9
d_gene: TRBD1
abundance: many
CDR3nt: TGTGCCAGCAGCTTAGTCCTCCCCGGGACAGACTATGGCTACACCTTC
CDR3aa: CASSLVLPGTDYGYTF

j_gene: TRBJ1-2
v_gene: TRBV15
d_gene: -
abundance: few
CDR3nt: TGTGCCACCAGCAAGGGGAAAAAACGATCCGATTATGGCTACACCTTC
CDR3aa: CATSKGKKRSDYGYTF

j_gene: TRBJ2-3
v_gene: TRBV5-1
d_gene: -
abundance: many
CDR3nt: TGCGCCAGCAGGAGGGGAGTGCCCCGCACAGATACGCAGTATTTT
CDR3aa: CASRRGVPRTDTQYF

j_gene: TRBJ2-2
v_gene: TRBV5-1
d_gene: TRBD2
abundance: many
CDR3nt: TGCGCCAGCAGCCTGGGACTAGCGGGGGGTACCTCTAGCACCGGGGAGCTGTTTTTT
CDR3aa: CASSLGLAGGTSSTGELFF

j_gene: TRBJ1-5
v_gene: TRBV10-2
d_gene: -
abundance: many
CDR3nt: TGCGCCAGCAGTGTTTTGTCAGGGGATCAGCCCCAGCATTTT
CDR3aa: CASSVLSGDQPQHF

j_gene: TRBJ2-1
v_gene: TRBV7-2
d_gene: -
abundance: many
CDR3nt: TGTGCCAGCAGCCCGGGGCTCTTAGGCAATGAGCAGTTCTTC
CDR3aa: CASSPGLLGNEQFF

j_gene: TRBJ2-5
v_gene: TRBV6-1
d_gene: TRBD1
abundance: many
CDR3nt: TGTGCCAGCAGACGCGGAAGAGGTGGGGGACAGGGGGTAGAGACCCAGTACTTC
CDR3aa: CASRRGRGGGQGVETQYF

j_gene: TRBJ2-7
v_gene: TRBV24-1
d_gene: TRBD1
abundance: -
CDR3nt: TGTGCCACCAGTAGGACAGGGGGTAGAATCGAGCAGTACTTC
CDR3aa: CATSRTGGRIEQYF

j_gene: TRBJ2-7
v_gene: TRBV5-1
d_gene: -
abundance: many
CDR3nt: TGCGCCAGCAGCCCCTCCGGGGCGGAGTGGATCGAGCAGTACTTC
CDR3aa: CASSPSGAEWIEQYF

j_gene: TRBJ1-2
v_gene: TRBV19
d_gene: TRBD1
abundance: many
CDR3nt: TGTGCCAGTAGTGGAATGGACAGGGGGCTTGGTGGCTACACCTTC
CDR3aa: CASSGMDRGLGGYTF

j_gene: TRBJ2-5
v_gene: TRBV7-2
d_gene: -
abundance: many
CDR3nt: TGTGCCAGCAGCCTGTCCTCAGTGAGAGCCCGGGAGACCCAGTACTTC
CDR3aa: CASSLSSVRARETQYF

j_gene: TRBJ2-2
v_gene: TRBV2
d_gene: -
abundance: many
CDR3nt: TGTGCCAGCCGGAGAACGAACACCGGGGAGCTGTTTTTT
CDR3aa: CASRRTNTGELFF

j_gene: TRBJ2-3
v_gene: TRBV18
d_gene: -
abundance: many
CDR3nt: TGTGCCAGCTCACCACTCGGGGCTGCAGATACGCAGTATTTT
CDR3aa: CASSPLGAADTQYF

j_gene: TRBJ1-1
v_gene: TRBV10-3
d_gene: -
abundance: -
CDR3nt: TGTGCCATCAGAAATGGGGACATCGGTCCGACTGAAGCTTTCTTT
CDR3aa: CAIRNGDIGPTEAFF

j_gene: TRBJ1-5
v_gene: TRBV9
d_gene: -
abundance: many
CDR3nt: TGTGCCAGCAGCGTAGGAGCTTGGCAGCCCCAGCATTTT
CDR3aa: CASSVGAWQPQHF

j_gene: TRBJ2-6
v_gene: TRBV10-3
d_gene: -
abundance: -
CDR3nt: TGTGCCATCAGTGAGACAGCAATTAGCCCCAACGTCCTGACTTTC
CDR3aa: CAISETAISPNVLTF

j_gene: TRBJ1-2
v_gene: TRBV4-3
d_gene: -
abundance: many
CDR3nt: TGCGCCAGCAGCCAAGATCGGGGGACCTCTAACTATGGCTACACCTTC
CDR3aa: CASSQDRGTSNYGYTF

j_gene: TRBJ2-1
v_gene: TRBV20-1
d_gene: -
abundance: many
CDR3nt: TGCAGTGCTAGATTGACAACCTACAATGAGCAGTTCTTC
CDR3aa: CSARLTTYNEQFF

j_gene: TRBJ1-1
v_gene: TRBV5-1
d_gene: -
abundance: few
CDR3nt: TGCGCCAGCAGCTCCGGGGGGACGACTGAAGCTTTCTTT
CDR3aa: CASSSGGTTEAFF

j_gene: TRBJ2-3
v_gene: TRBV5-4
d_gene: TRBD2
abundance: -
CDR3nt: TGTGCCAGCAGCTTTCGGGGACCCGGACTAGCGGGACGCACAGATACGCAGTATTTT
CDR3aa: CASSFRGPGLAGRTDTQYF

j_gene: TRBJ1-5
v_gene: TRBV19
d_gene: -
abundance: many
CDR3nt: TGTGCCAGTAGTGACGGGCCGAGCCTCAATCAGCCCCAGCATTTT
CDR3aa: CASSDGPSLNQPQHF

j_gene: TRBJ2-3
v_gene: TRBV14
d_gene: TRBD2
abundance: -
CDR3nt: TGTGCCAGCAGCCATACTAGCGGGAGGGTTGCAGATACGCAGTATTTT
CDR3aa: CASSHTSGRVADTQYF

j_gene: TRBJ1-5
v_gene: TRBV5-1
d_gene: TRBD1
abundance: -
CDR3nt: TGCGCCAGCAGCCCAGGACAGGGCAATCACCCCCAGCATTTT
CDR3aa: CASSPGQGNHPQHF

j_gene: TRBJ2-7
v_gene: TRBV4-3
d_gene: -
abundance: many
CDR3nt: TGCGCCAGCAGCCAAGATCAGGCAGGGTACTACGAGCAGTACTTC
CDR3aa: CASSQDQAGYYEQYF